Detailed here is one T cell receptor beta chain. No antigen is known for it. The sample belongs to a study of T cell responses to AZD1222 COVID-19 vaccine. TCRdb's table, derived via immunoSEQ multiplex PCR, lists solely in-frame clones and lacks some. The sample contains around 140,000 clones, roughly 89% of which appear only once. Study results and limitations: Spike as a whole was targeted by vaccine-associated CD4 TCRs, dominant at 160-218 and 743-854. Every sample of the repertoires postdated the peak T cell response. Spike-specific TCR breadth and depth rose after two AZD1222 doses. It should be noted that donors were predominantly white British and more often female, and clonal diversity was possibly underestimated.

V lost 0 bases to trimming and J lost 6 bases; unmatched junction nucleotides: 5. Germline V gene data show CDR1 as LGHDT and CDR2 as YNNKEL (reference sequence). This CDR3 comprises 15 residues. This sequence originates from an adult in good health. This chain uses TRBV3-1 (or the pseudogene TRBV3-2) with TRBJ1-2; 9 bases agree with TRBD1. The sample was peripheral blood, taken on day 0 of AZD1222 vaccination. CDR3 amino acids: CASSQDWGTGNGYTF. The CDR3 DNA follows: TGTGCCAGCAGCCAAGATTGGGGGACAGGGAATGGCTACACCTTC.